This entry lists 24 T cell receptor beta chains sequenced from one sample in a study of blood T cell repertoires in COVID-19. The method was immunoSEQ multiplex PCR; TCRdb's version includes in-frame clones alone and lacks a portion of them. This table has some 230,000 clones, approximately 80% appearing once. The sample taken for sequencing was peripheral blood. All receptors derive from a woman aged 45-65 years with acute or convalescent COVID-19.

This chain uses TRBV30 with TRBJ2-1; 8 bases line up with TRBD1. From germline, CDR1 is GTSNPN and CDR2 SVGIG (reference sequence). CDR3 length: 15 amino acids. The junction had 5 bases not matched to a gene; V was cut back by 0 bases and J by 4 bases. The DNA for the CDR3 is TGTGCCTGGAGTGTGGGGACAGGATTATACAATGAGCAGTTCTTC. It encodes CAWSVGTGLYNEQFF.

V usage is TRBV7-9 and J usage is TRBJ1-6; no firm D call. V was clipped by 1 base and J by 6 bases, with 7 bases between them. Germline V CDR1 and CDR2: SEHNR, FQNEAQ (reference sequence). The CDR3 length is 14 residues. The CDR3 DNA sequence: TGTGCCAGCAGCTTAGGTTCGGGTAATTCACCCCTCCACTTT. This translates into CASSLGSGNSPLHF.

This clone was observed a handful of times. The chain carries TRBV11-2 and TRBJ2-5; unclear D gene. Germline-derived CDR1 and CDR2 are SGHAT and FQNNGV. Trimming shortened V by 3 bases and J by 0 bases, and 5 bases separated the two germline ends. This CDR3 spans 13 amino acids. The CDR3 sequence: CASSFGNQETQYF. The CDR3 bases are TGTGCCAGCAGCTTTGGCAACCAAGAGACCCAGTACTTC. The full variable domain, with the rest looked up from reference TRBV11-2 and TRBJ2-5, is EAGVAQSPRYKIIEKRQSVAFWCNPISGHATLYWYQQILGQGPKLLIQFQNNGVVDDSQLPKDRFSAERLKGVDSTLKIQPAKLEDSAVYLCASSFGNQETQYFGPGTRLLVL.

The chain is built from TRBV18 and TRBJ2-7; D unclear. The CDR3 covers 13 residues. The germline gives CDR1 KGHSH, CDR2 LQKENI. V lost 6 bases, J lost 6 bases, and 15 bases lay in between. CDR3: CASSISARVEQYF. The CDR3 nucleotides read TGTGCCAGCTCGATCAGCGCCCGGGTCGAGCAGTACTTC.

The rearrangement links TRBV7-9 to TRBJ2-2; 8 nucleotides match TRBD1. This CDR3 has 15 residues. In germline, CDR1 is SEHNR, CDR2 FQNEAQ (reference sequence). Trimming cost V 5 bases and J 2 bases; bases outside gene matches: 4. The CDR3 sequence: CASSPGQGNTGELFF. CDR3 sequence (DNA): TGTGCCAGCAGCCCTGGACAGGGAAACACCGGGGAGCTGTTTTTT.

This rearrangement joins TRBV27 to TRBJ2-1; D perhaps matches TRBD2 (6 bases). The V gene lost 3 bases and the J gene lost 4 bases, with 16 bases spanning the gap. Per germline, CDR1 MNHEY and CDR2 SMNVEV (reference sequence). The CDR3 is made up of 16 amino acids. In DNA, the CDR3 is TGTGCCAGCAGTTTGTGGGGCCGGGCGGGGTACAATGAGCAGTTCTTC. It codes for CASSLWGRAGYNEQFF.

The chain combines TRBV7-9 with TRBJ1-2; possible D gene TRBD1, 5 bases. The V gene's germline CDR1 is SEHNR and CDR2 FQNEAQ (reference sequence). V lost 5 bases to trimming and J lost 1 base, with 8 bases between them. This CDR3 has 13 amino acids. DNA of the CDR3: TGTGCCAGCAGCATAGACAGTAACTATGGCTACACCTTC. Translating it yields CASSIDSNYGYTF.

This sequence joins TRBV14 and TRBJ1-2; D is possibly TRBD1 (6 bases). This CDR3 has 13 amino acids. V was cut by 3 bases and J by 7 bases, with 12 bases left in between. From germline, CDR1 is SGHDN and CDR2 FVKESK. The CDR3 spells CASSQRGASGYTF. The CDR3, as DNA: TGTGCCAGCAGCCAGCGGGGGGCGAGTGGCTACACCTTC.

The V gene is TRBV10-3, the J gene TRBJ1-1; 9 nucleotides agree with TRBD1. Germline V gene data show CDR1 as ENHRY and CDR2 as SYGVKD. Trimming took 4 bases from V and 11 from J; bases not matched to a gene: 5. This CDR3 comprises 12 residues. CDR3 residues: CAISGGTGWAFF. CDR3 bases: TGTGCCATCAGTGGGGGGACAGGGTGGGCTTTCTTT.

This chain connects TRBV11-1 to TRBJ2-3; possible D gene TRBD1, 6 bases. The V end lost 1 base, the J end lost 1 base, and 6 bases lay between the germline ends. The CDR3 is 14 residues long. The germline V gene has CDR1 SGHAT and CDR2 FQDESV (reference sequence). CDR3 in DNA: TGTGCCAGCAGCTTAGACAGGGGCACAGATACGCAGTATTTT. Translating it yields CASSLDRGTDTQYF.

V is TRBV28 and J is TRBJ1-5, with 10 bases identical to TRBD1. The V gene's germline CDR1 is MDHEN and CDR2 SYDVKM. The CDR3 length is 17 residues. The V gene end was trimmed by 3 bases and the J gene end by 6 bases; junction bases not matched to a gene: 11. The CDR3 coding sequence is TGTGCCAGCAGTTTGGGGGTAGGACAGGGGGTAGGTCAGCCCCAGCATTTT. Its translation is CASSLGVGQGVGQPQHF.

This rearrangement joins TRBV10-3 to TRBJ1-1; D remains unclear. The germline V gene has CDR1 ENHRY and CDR2 SYGVKD. V was shortened by 7 bases and J by 0 bases, with 9 bases between the two germline ends. The CDR3 is 13 amino acids. The chain's CDR3 is CAITGEVNTEAFF. Here the CDR3 DNA reads TGTGCCATCACGGGAGAAGTGAACACTGAAGCTTTCTTT.

The chain is built from TRBV5-1 and TRBJ1-1; D perhaps matches TRBD1 (5 bases). This CDR3 is built from 16 residues. With 4 bases removed from V and 1 base from J, the gap between germline ends came to 17 bases. Germline lookup yields CDR1 SGHRS and CDR2 YFSETQ. The CDR3 protein is CASSPRGGLENTEAFF. Written as DNA, the CDR3 is TGCGCCAGCAGCCCTCGGGGGGGATTAGAGAACACTGAAGCTTTCTTT.

The rearrangement links TRBV19 to TRBJ2-3; D gene unclear. The V gene lost 3 bases and the J gene lost 2 bases, with 12 bases spanning the gap. The germline V gene has CDR1 LNHDA and CDR2 SQIVND (reference sequence). CDR3 length equals 15 residues. The DNA for the CDR3 is TGTGCCAGTAGTATTCTGGGCAGAACCACAGATACGCAGTATTTT. As protein: CASSILGRTTDTQYF.

The CDR3: CASNLDGGNTGELFF. The DNA of the CDR3 is TGTGCCAGCAACCTAGACGGGGGGAACACCGGGGAGCTGTTTTTT. The J gene is TRBJ2-2, the V gene TRBV7-2; possibly TRBD2 for D (6 bases). V was clipped by 7 bases and J by 1 base, with 13 bases between them. The CDR3 is 15 residues long. From germline, CDR1 is SGHTA and CDR2 FQGNSA.

The V call is TRBV30, the J call TRBJ1-6; D is unresolved. V dropped 6 bases and J dropped 2 bases, with 17 bases sitting between them. In germline, CDR1 is GTSNPN, CDR2 SVGIG (reference sequence). CDR3 length equals 16 residues. The CDR3 reads CACGVGGRAYNSPLHF. CDR3 nucleotide sequence: TGTGCCTGTGGGGTCGGAGGTCGGGCCTATAATTCACCCCTCCACTTT.

This clone was counted once. This chain connects TRBV9 to TRBJ2-3; TRBD2 agrees at 9 bases. The CDR3 has 13 amino acids. Germline V lookup: CDR1 SGDLS, CDR2 YYNGEE. The V segment lost 10 bases and the J segment 5 bases; nucleotides outside the gene matches: 8. This chain's CDR3 is CAAGRTSVDTQYF. The CDR3 DNA is TGTGCCGCCGGCAGGACTAGCGTAGATACGCAGTATTTT.

The chain employs TRBV5-6 and TRBJ1-1, with D perhaps matching TRBD1 (5 bases). CDR1 SGHDT and CDR2 YYEEEE come from the germline V gene. Between the trimmed V and J ends, which lost 3 bases and 2 bases, there was a span of 23 bases. CDR3 length: 18 residues. The CDR3 reads CASSSFGVGQSRNTEAFF. CDR3 nucleotides: TGTGCCAGCAGCTCTTTTGGGGTAGGACAAAGTAGAAACACTGAAGCTTTCTTT.

The CDR3 bases are TGTGCCAGCAGTGAAAGTAACAGGCTGTTTTTT. This translates into CASSESNRLFF. The V and J genes are TRBV2 and TRBJ1-4; a possible D gene is TRBD1 (5 bases). The CDR3 is made up of 11 amino acids. The ends were cut back, 2 bases at V and 14 bases at J, with 9 bases in the middle. CDR1 is SNHLY, CDR2 FYNNEI, per germline.

In its sample, this clone was seen a few times. The rearrangement joins TRBV19 to TRBJ1-5; 8 bases line up with TRBD1. The CDR3 is 14 residues long. CDR1 is LNHDA, CDR2 SQIVND, per germline (reference sequence). V dropped 3 bases and J dropped 7; count of bases not matched to a gene: 5. CDR3 sequence reads: CASSIGQGGQPQHF. The CDR3 nucleotides are TGTGCCAGTAGTATTGGACAGGGTGGGCAGCCCCAGCATTTT.

This clone was recorded only once. The chain employs TRBV5-1 and TRBJ2-1, with 12 positions matching TRBD2. After removal of 5 bases from V and 15 bases from J, the junction contained 15 bases not matched to a gene. The CDR3 runs 15 residues. CDR1 and CDR2 from the germline V gene are SGHRS and YFSETQ. CDR3 in DNA: TGCGCCAGCAGAAATCAACTAGCGGGAGGTGACAGGTGGTTCTTC. Its protein product is CASRNQLAGGDRWFF.

This clone was observed a handful of times. V is TRBV18 and J is TRBJ2-4; 7 positions match TRBD1. Germline values: CDR1 KGHSH, CDR2 LQKENI. Trimming cost V 1 base and J 1 base; bases outside gene matches: 1. The CDR3 totals 15 residues. The CDR3 DNA follows: TGTGCCAGCTCACCACAGGGGGCGGCCAAAAACATTCAGTACTTC. This gives the protein CASSPQGAAKNIQYF.

The chain links TRBV5-6 to TRBJ1-1; D possibly corresponds to TRBD1 (6 bases). The CDR3 extends over 14 amino acids. Per the germline V gene, CDR1 is SGHDT and CDR2 is YYEEEE. Trimming removed 0 bases at V and 8 bases at J, with 14 bases between. The CDR3 DNA follows: TGTGCCAGCAGCTTGGTAGGGCGGACAGAAGAAGCTTTCTTT. This codes for CASSLVGRTEEAFF.

The rearrangement links TRBV4-1 to TRBJ2-7; 7 bases are shared with TRBD2. Germline assignment: CDR1 MGHRA and CDR2 YSYEKL. V lost 1 base to trimming and J lost 4 bases; unmatched junction nucleotides: 16. This CDR3 comprises 18 residues. The CDR3 is CASSQGRGVQAGEYEQYF. Here the CDR3 DNA reads TGCGCCAGCAGCCAAGGAAGAGGGGTTCAGGCGGGAGAATACGAGCAGTACTTC.